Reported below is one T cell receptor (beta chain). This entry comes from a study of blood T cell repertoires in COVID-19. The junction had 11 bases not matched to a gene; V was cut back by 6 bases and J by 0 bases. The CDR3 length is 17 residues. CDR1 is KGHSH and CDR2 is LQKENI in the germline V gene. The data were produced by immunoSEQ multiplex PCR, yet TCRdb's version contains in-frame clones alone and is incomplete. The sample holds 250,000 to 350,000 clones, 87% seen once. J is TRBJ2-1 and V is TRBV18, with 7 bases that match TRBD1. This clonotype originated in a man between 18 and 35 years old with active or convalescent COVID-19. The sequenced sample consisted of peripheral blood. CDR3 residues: CASSKLQGTASYNEQFF. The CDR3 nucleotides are TGTGCCAGCTCCAAATTGCAAGGGACAGCCTCCTACAATGAGCAGTTCTTC.